Listed below are T cell receptor beta chains from one sample, sequenced in a study of cytomegalovirus exposure and HLA in healthy donors. Using immunoSEQ multiplex PCR, the repertoire was profiled, and TCRdb retains in-frame clones only, with some absent. The sample yields roughly 150,000 clones, roughly four fifths seen once. Sequenced material: PBMCs. The receptor set was obtained from a man younger than 40 in good health and CMV-seropositive. Both conserved end residues are part of each CDR3. Each record gives: clone size, V gene, CDR3 protein. Some rows have no size entry. The others give once, few or many, or a class for an expanded clone.

clone_size: .; v_call: TRBV2; cdr3_aa: CAGFAGAEAFF
clone_size: .; v_call: TRBV9; cdr3_aa: CASSVSGGSYNEQFF
clone_size: .; v_call: TRBV28; cdr3_aa: CASSLGTGREQYF
clone_size: .; v_call: TRBV14; cdr3_aa: CASSQGKARDNEQFF
clone_size: .; v_call: TRBV2; cdr3_aa: CASTGAYGYTF
clone_size: few; v_call: TRBV4-1; cdr3_aa: CASSQDRGDTEAFF
clone_size: .; v_call: TRBV1; cdr3_aa: CTSSHPRRAGGDNEQFF
clone_size: .; v_call: TRBV4-1; cdr3_aa: CASSQDRGQGAEQYF
clone_size: .; v_call: TRBV5-4; cdr3_aa: CASSLVQGYEQYF
clone_size: .; v_call: TRBV7-6; cdr3_aa: CASSLAGGTGELFF
clone_size: .; v_call: TRBV15; cdr3_aa: CATSSEGDLTYEQYF
clone_size: .; v_call: TRBV7-6; cdr3_aa: CASSLAARRGPYEQYF
clone_size: .; v_call: TRBV5-8; cdr3_aa: CASRLDRGIGYTF
clone_size: .; v_call: TRBV5-4; cdr3_aa: CASSLTSGEVMGTQYF
clone_size: few; v_call: TRBV2; cdr3_aa: CASSEPRRDAIYEQYF
clone_size: .; v_call: TRBV7-2; cdr3_aa: CASSNLRGDTQYF
clone_size: .; v_call: TRBV5-5; cdr3_aa: CASSLGLLAKNIQYF
clone_size: .; v_call: TRBV2; cdr3_aa: CASSDRGAVPNEKLFF
clone_size: .; v_call: TRBV5-8; cdr3_aa: CASSLSTASYEQYF
clone_size: once; v_call: TRBV27; cdr3_aa: CASSLRPRTISSTDTQYF
clone_size: .; v_call: TRBV4-3; cdr3_aa: CASSLGDSNEKLFF
clone_size: .; v_call: TRBV7-9; cdr3_aa: CASSSGTFTGELFF
clone_size: .; v_call: TRBV5-1; cdr3_aa: CASSLAGGPGRLEAFF
clone_size: .; v_call: TRBV6-6; cdr3_aa: CASSKNRGTNEKLFF
clone_size: .; v_call: TRBV5-6; cdr3_aa: CASSSRTSGSTGELFF
clone_size: .; v_call: TRBV5-4; cdr3_aa: CASIADNTDTQYF
clone_size: .; v_call: TRBV5-5; cdr3_aa: CASSLRRDGTEAFF
clone_size: .; v_call: TRBV5-4; cdr3_aa: CASSLGQGEDTQYF
clone_size: .; v_call: TRBV6-6; cdr3_aa: CASHTTRLPYEQYF
clone_size: .; v_call: TRBV4-2; cdr3_aa: CASGDRGRGDTQYF
clone_size: .; v_call: TRBV5-1; cdr3_aa: CASSLASGIPDTQYF
clone_size: .; v_call: TRBV28; cdr3_aa: CASSLAGGAETQYF
clone_size: .; v_call: TRBV7-2; cdr3_aa: CASSLALAGRETQYF
clone_size: .; v_call: TRBV27; cdr3_aa: CASSWGGLAGGGEQFF
clone_size: .; v_call: TRBV7-2; cdr3_aa: CASSATGNTEAFF
clone_size: .; v_call: TRBV5-5; cdr3_aa: CASSLEDRLWNEQYF